The 6 T cell receptor beta chains listed next were all sequenced from one sample in a study of T cell clonality in common variable immunodeficiency. The protocol was immunoSEQ multiplex PCR, while the TCRdb copy is restricted to in-frame clones and leaves out a portion. The sample is made up of tens of thousands of clones, none counted only once. The specimen sequenced was peripheral blood mononuclear cells. The receptor source for this set is a person between 18 and 75 years old in good health.

To note about this clone: From the germline J gene comes the end of the CDR3, since the read stops 3 residues before it. The chain joins TRBV7-9 to TRBJ1-2; tentatively, D is TRBD1 (6 bases). Germline CDR1 reads SEHNR; CDR2 reads FQNEAQ (reference sequence). This CDR3 has 15 residues. Trimming left V 3 bases short and J 3 bases short, with 14 bases between. The covered CDR3 bases are TGTGCCAGCAGCTTCGGGCAGGGGATGGACTATGGC. Translating gives CASSFGQGMDYG. The whole CDR3 protein is CASSFGQGMDYGYTF.

This clone has at least ten counts. The part of the CDR3 DNA that was read is TGTGCCAGCAGCGTTACTGACCGGGATGAG. Translating it yields CASSVTDRDE. In full, the CDR3 is CASSVTDRDEQFF. The V gene is TRBV7-9, the J gene TRBJ2-1; D call uncertain. The DNA ends 3 residues before the CDR3 does, and the rest of the CDR3 is filled in from the germline J gene. Germline V CDR1 and CDR2: SEHNR, FQNEAQ (reference sequence). The CDR3 has 13 amino acids. V was clipped by 5 bases and J by 8 bases, with 13 bases between them.

Worth noting for this clone: Read coverage stops 3 residues before the CDR3 terminus; the germline J gene supplies the remainder. The chain recombines TRBV7-9 with TRBJ2-1; 12 bases are shared with TRBD2. The CDR3 loop spans 15 amino acids. V lost 4 bases to trimming and J lost 5 bases; unmatched junction nucleotides: 3. Per the germline V gene, CDR1 is SEHNR and CDR2 is FQNEAQ (reference sequence). This CDR3 reads CASSSRLAGDNEQFF. Incomplete CDR3 DNA: TGTGCCAGCAGCTCCCGACTAGCGGGGGACAATGAG.

This clone has at least ten counts. The read finishes 3 residues shy of the CDR3 end, and the germline J gene is used to complete it. The chain is built from TRBV20-1 and TRBJ2-7; 9 bases map to TRBD1. Germline V CDR1 and CDR2: DFQATT, SNEGSKA (reference sequence). Trimming cost V 3 bases and J 3 bases; bases outside gene matches: 3. CDR3 length: 13 residues. The CDR3: CSASGTGNYEQYF. The part of the CDR3 DNA that was read is TGCAGTGCTAGTGGGACAGGGAACTACGAG.

On this clone: The CDR3 goes on 3 residues after the read ends, and that part is filled in from the germline J gene. The chain has TRBV7-6 and TRBJ2-3, with a tentative D call TRBD2 (7 bases). This CDR3 is 16 amino acids long. Germline V gene sequence: CDR1 SGHVS, CDR2 FNYEAQ. Between the trimmed V and J ends, which lost 5 bases and 3 bases, there was a span of 18 bases. The CDR3 reads CASSHGVGGQTDTQYF. The sequenced part of the CDR3 DNA is TGTGCCAGCAGCCATGGGGTCGGGGGGCAGACAGATACG.

This clone turned up a few times. The read ends 3 residues early relative to the CDR3; the germline J gene fills the gap. The rearrangement joins TRBV7-2 to TRBJ2-2; D is ambiguous. Germline V lookup: CDR1 SGHTA, CDR2 FQGNSA. This CDR3 is 15 amino acids long. The chain's CDR3 is CASSLNVVTNEKLFF. The covered CDR3 bases are TGTGCCAGCAGCTTAAACGTAGTAACTAATGAAAAG.